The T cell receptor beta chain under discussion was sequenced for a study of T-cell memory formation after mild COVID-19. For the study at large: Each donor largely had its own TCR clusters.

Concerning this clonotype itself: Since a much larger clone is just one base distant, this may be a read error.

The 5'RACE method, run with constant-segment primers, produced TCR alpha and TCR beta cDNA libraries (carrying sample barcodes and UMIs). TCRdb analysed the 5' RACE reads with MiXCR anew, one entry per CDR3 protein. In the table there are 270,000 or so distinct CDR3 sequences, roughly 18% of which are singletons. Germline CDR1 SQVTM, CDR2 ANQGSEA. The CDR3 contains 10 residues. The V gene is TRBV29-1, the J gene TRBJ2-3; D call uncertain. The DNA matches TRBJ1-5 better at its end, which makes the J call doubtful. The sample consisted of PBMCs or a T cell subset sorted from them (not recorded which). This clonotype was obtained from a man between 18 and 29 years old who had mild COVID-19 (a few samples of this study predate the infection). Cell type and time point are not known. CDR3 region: CSVGGDTQHF. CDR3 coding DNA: TGCAGCGTTGGTGGGGATACGCAGCATTTT.